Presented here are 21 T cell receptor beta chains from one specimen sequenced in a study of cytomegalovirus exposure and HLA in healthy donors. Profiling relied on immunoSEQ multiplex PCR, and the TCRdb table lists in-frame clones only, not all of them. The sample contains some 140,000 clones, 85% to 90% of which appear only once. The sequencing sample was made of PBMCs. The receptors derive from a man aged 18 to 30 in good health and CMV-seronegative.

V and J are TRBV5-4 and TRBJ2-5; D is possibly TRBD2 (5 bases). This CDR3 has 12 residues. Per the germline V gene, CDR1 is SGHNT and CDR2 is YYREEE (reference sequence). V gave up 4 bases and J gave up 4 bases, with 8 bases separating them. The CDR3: CASSRTGETQYF. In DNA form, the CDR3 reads TGTGCCAGCAGCCGGACTGGAGAGACCCAGTACTTC.

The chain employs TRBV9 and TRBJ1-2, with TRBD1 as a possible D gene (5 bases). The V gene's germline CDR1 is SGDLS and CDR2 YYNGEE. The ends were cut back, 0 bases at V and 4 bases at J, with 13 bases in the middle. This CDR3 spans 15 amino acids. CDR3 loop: CASSVDQGGSYGYTF. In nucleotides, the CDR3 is TGTGCCAGCAGCGTAGATCAGGGAGGGTCCTATGGCTACACCTTC. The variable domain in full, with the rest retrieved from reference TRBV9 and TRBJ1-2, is DSGVTQTPKHLITATGQRVTLRCSPRSGDLSVYWYQQSLDQGLQFLIQYYNGEERAKGNILERFSAQQFPDLHSELNLSSLELGDSALYFCASSVDQGGSYGYTFGSGTRLTVV.

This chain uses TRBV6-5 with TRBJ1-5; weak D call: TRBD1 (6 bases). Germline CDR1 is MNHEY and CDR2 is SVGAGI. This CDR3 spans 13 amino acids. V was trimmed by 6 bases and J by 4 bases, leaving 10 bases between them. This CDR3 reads CASSLDRNQPQHF. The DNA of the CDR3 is TGTGCCAGCAGCCTGGACAGAAATCAGCCCCAGCATTTT.

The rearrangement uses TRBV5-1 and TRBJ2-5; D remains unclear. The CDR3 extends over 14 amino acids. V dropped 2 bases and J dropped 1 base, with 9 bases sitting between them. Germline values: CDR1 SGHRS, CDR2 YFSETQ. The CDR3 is CASSFIFSQETQYF. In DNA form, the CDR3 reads TGCGCCAGCAGCTTTATATTTTCCCAAGAGACCCAGTACTTC.

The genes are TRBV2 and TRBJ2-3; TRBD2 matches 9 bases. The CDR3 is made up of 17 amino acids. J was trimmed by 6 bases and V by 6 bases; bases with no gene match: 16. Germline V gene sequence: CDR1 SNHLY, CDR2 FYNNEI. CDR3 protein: CASRANPGLAIWDTQYF. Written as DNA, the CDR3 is TGTGCCAGCAGAGCTAATCCGGGACTAGCTATTTGGGATACGCAGTATTTT.

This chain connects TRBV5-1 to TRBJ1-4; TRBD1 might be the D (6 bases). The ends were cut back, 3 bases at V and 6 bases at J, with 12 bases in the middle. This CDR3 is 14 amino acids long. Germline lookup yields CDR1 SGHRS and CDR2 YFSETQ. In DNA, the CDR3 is TGCGCCAGCAGCTACCGGACAGCCTATGAAAAACTGTTTTTT. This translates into CASSYRTAYEKLFF.

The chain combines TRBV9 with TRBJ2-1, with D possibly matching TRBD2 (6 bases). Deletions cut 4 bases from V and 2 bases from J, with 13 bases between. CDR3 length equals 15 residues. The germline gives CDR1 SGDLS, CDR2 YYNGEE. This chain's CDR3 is CASSHGSGPYNEQFF. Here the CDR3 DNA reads TGTGCCAGCAGCCACGGGAGTGGCCCCTACAATGAGCAGTTCTTC.

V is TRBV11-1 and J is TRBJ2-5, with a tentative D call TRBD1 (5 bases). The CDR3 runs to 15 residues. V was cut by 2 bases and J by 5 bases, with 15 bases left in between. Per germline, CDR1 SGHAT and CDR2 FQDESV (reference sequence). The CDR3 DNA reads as TGTGCCAGCAGCTTAAACAGTGCAGGGCTGGAGACCCAGTACTTC. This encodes CASSLNSAGLETQYF.

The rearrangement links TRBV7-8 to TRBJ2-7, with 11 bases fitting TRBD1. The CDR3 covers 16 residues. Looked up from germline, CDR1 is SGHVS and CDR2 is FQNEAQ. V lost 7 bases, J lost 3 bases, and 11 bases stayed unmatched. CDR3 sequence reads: CASTLAGTGGIYEQYF. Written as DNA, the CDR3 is TGTGCCAGCACCCTCGCGGGGACAGGGGGGATCTACGAGCAGTACTTC. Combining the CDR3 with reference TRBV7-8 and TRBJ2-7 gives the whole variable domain GAGVSQSPRYKVAKRGQDVALRCDPISGHVSLFWYQQALGQGPEFLTYFQNEAQLDKSGLPSDRFFAERPEGSVSTLKIQRTQQEDSAVYLCASTLAGTGGIYEQYFGPGTRLTVT.

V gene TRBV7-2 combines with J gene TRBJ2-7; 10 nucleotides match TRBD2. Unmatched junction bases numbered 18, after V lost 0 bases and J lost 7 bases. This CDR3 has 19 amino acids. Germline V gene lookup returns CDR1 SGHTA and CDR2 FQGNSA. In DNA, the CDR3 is TGTGCCAGCAGCTTAGCCGCGGGACTAGCGTCCCAAAGGTGGGGGGAGCAGTACTTC. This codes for CASSLAAGLASQRWGEQYF.

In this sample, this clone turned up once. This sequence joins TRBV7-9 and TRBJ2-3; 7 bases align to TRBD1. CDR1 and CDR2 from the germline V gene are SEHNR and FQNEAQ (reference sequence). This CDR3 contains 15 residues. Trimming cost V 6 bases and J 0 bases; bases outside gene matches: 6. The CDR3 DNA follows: TGTGCCAGCAGTCTCAGGGGGATTAGCACAGATACGCAGTATTTT. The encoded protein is CASSLRGISTDTQYF.

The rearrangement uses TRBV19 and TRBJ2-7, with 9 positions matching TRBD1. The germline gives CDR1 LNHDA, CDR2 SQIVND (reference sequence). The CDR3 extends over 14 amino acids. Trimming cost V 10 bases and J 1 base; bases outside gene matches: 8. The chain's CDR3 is CATSETGGSYEQYF. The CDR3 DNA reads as TGTGCCACCTCCGAGACAGGGGGATCCTACGAGCAGTACTTC.

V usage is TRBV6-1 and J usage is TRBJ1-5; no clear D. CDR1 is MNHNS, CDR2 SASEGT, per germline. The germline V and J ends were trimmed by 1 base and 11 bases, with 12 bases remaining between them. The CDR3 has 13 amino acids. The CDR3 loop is CASSEGETEAQHF. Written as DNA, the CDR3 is TGTGCCAGCAGTGAAGGGGAGACCGAGGCCCAGCATTTT.

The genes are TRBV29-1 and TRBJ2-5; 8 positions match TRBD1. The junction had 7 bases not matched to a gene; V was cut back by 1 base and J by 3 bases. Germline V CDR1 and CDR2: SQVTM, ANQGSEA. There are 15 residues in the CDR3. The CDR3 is CSVEVPGTGKETQYF. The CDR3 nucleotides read TGCAGCGTTGAAGTTCCCGGGACAGGAAAAGAGACCCAGTACTTC.

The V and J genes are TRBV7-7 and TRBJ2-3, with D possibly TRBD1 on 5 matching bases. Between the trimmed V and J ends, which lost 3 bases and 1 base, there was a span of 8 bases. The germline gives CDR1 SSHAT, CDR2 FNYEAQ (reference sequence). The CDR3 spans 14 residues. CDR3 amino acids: CASSLGHGTDTQYF. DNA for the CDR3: TGTGCCAGCAGCTTGGGGCACGGCACAGATACGCAGTATTTT.

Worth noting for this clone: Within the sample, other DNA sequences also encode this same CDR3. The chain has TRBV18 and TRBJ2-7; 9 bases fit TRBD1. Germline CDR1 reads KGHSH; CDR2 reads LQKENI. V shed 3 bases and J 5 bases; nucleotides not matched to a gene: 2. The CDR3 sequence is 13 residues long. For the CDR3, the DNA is TGTGCCAGCTCACCCAGACAGGGGGACGAGCAGTACTTC. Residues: CASSPRQGDEQYF.

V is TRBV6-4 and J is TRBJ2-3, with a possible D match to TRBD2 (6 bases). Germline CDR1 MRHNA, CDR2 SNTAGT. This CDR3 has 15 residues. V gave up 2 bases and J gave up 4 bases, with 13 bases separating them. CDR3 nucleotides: TGTGCCAGCAGTGACAAACTTAGCGGCGCAGATACGCAGTATTTT. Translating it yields CASSDKLSGADTQYF.

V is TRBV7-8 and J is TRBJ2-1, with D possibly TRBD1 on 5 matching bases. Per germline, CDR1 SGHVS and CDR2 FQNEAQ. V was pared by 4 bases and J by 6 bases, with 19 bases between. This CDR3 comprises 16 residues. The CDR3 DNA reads TGTGCCAGCAGCTCTAGGGGCGGATCTAGTAGCAATGAGCAGTTCTTC. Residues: CASSSRGGSSSNEQFF.

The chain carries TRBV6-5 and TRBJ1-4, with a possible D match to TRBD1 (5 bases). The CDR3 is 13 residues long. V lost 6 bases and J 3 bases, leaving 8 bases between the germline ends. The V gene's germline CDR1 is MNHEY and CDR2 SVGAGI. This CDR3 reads CASRSQANEKLFF. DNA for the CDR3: TGTGCCAGCAGATCACAGGCTAATGAAAAACTGTTTTTT.

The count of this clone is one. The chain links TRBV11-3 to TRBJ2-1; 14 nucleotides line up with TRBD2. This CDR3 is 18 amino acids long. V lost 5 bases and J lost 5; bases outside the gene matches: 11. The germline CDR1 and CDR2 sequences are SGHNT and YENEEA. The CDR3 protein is CASSGNRGTSGGDNEQFF. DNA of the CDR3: TGTGCCAGCAGCGGTAACAGGGGGACTAGCGGGGGTGACAATGAGCAGTTCTTC.

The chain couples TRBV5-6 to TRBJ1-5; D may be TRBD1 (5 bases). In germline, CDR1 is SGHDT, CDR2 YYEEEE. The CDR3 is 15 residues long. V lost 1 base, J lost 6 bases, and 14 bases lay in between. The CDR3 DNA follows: TGTGCCAGCAGCTTGTTCGGCAGGGAGGGTCAGCCCCAGCATTTT. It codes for CASSLFGREGQPQHF.